The 12 T cell receptor beta chains below were found in one sample sequenced in a study of cytomegalovirus exposure and HLA in healthy donors. The PCR ran on 60 Vbeta and 13 Jbeta primers. Profiling relied on immunoSEQ multiplex PCR, and the TCRdb table lists in-frame clones only, not all of them. Here the sample spans about 180,000 clones, under 90% being singletons. The material sequenced was PBMCs. The receptors were gathered from a young man in good health and CMV-seronegative.

V is TRBV11-2 and J is TRBJ1-1, with unresolved D. Trimming stripped 6 bases from V and 4 bases from J, with 15 bases between. This CDR3 has 14 residues. Looked up from germline, CDR1 is SGHAT and CDR2 is FQNNGV. CDR3 nucleotides: TGTGCCAGCAGTCCCGGGAAATGGGTCACTGAAGCTTTCTTT. Protein product: CASSPGKWVTEAFF.

V and J are TRBV6-1 and TRBJ2-1, with 9 bases fitting TRBD2. Germline trimming cut 2 bases from V and 4 bases from J; bases unmatched to any gene: 6. CDR1 MNHNS and CDR2 SASEGT come from the germline V gene. CDR3 length: 16 amino acids. This CDR3 is CASSELPSGIYNEQFF. For the CDR3, the DNA is TGTGCCAGCAGTGAACTGCCTAGCGGGATATACAATGAGCAGTTCTTC.

The rearrangement uses TRBV7-8 and TRBJ2-1; perhaps TRBD2 as D (7 bases). Germline V gene data show CDR1 as SGHVS and CDR2 as FQNEAQ. The CDR3 contains 17 residues. V lost 2 bases, J lost 1 base, and 15 bases lay in between. The CDR3 nucleotides are TGTGCCAGCAGCTTACTATGGGGGGGGGCATCCTACAATGAGCAGTTCTTC. It codes for CASSLLWGGASYNEQFF.

For the CDR3, the DNA is TGCGCCAGCAGCTTGGGACTAGCGGGAGTAGGGGATACGCAGTATTTT. It codes for CASSLGLAGVGDTQYF. The genes are TRBV5-1 and TRBJ2-3; the match to TRBD2 covers 12 bases. The CDR3 totals 16 residues. Germline trimming cut 0 bases from V and 6 bases from J; bases unmatched to any gene: 5. The germline V gene has CDR1 SGHRS and CDR2 YFSETQ.

The rearrangement links TRBV6-1 to TRBJ1-1, with TRBD1 identical over 7 bases. CDR1 and CDR2 from the germline V gene are MNHNS and SASEGT. The CDR3 consists of 14 residues. The trim removed 5 bases at V and 6 bases at J, leaving 9 bases unmatched. The CDR3 DNA reads as TGTGCCAGCAGTCTAGACCTCCAGGGGGCTGAAGCTTTCTTT. Residues: CASSLDLQGAEAFF.

This clone was recorded only once. The V call is TRBV30, the J call TRBJ2-5; D might be TRBD2 (5 bases). The CDR3 totals 16 residues. Trimming removed 3 bases from V and 1 base from J, with 18 bases in between. CDR1 is GTSNPN and CDR2 is SVGIG in the germline V gene (reference sequence). The CDR3 reads CAWSPNGGFRQETQYF. DNA for the CDR3: TGTGCCTGGAGCCCTAACGGAGGTTTCCGCCAAGAGACCCAGTACTTC.

The CDR3 protein is CASSQEGSRNEKLFF. In nucleotides, the CDR3 is TGCGCCAGCAGCCAAGAAGGTAGCCGGAATGAAAAACTGTTTTTT. V and J are TRBV4-1 and TRBJ1-4; D remains unclear. CDR1 is MGHRA, CDR2 YSYEKL, per germline. The CDR3 is 15 residues long. V lost 0 bases, J lost 5 bases, and 10 bases lay in between.

CDR3 coding DNA: TGTGCCAGCAGCTCCCCGGGACCCGGGGGGAATGAGCAGTTCTTC. Translated, it gives CASSSPGPGGNEQFF. The chain carries TRBV7-3 and TRBJ2-1; 7 bases map to TRBD2. Germline V gene data show CDR1 as SGHTA and CDR2 as FQGTGA. The CDR3 has 15 amino acids. V was pared by 4 bases and J by 7 bases, with 10 bases of the junction left unmatched.

The chain employs TRBV5-1 and TRBJ2-5; 13 positions match TRBD2. CDR1 and CDR2 from the germline V gene are SGHRS and YFSETQ. CDR3 size: 16 residues. Trimming at V came to 4 bases and at J to 5 bases, leaving 8 bases not matched to a gene. The CDR3 nucleotides read TGCGCCAGCAGCCCCCGCGGGACTAGCGGGGTGGAGACCCAGTACTTC. Its protein is CASSPRGTSGVETQYF.

This chain uses TRBV12-5 with TRBJ1-6, with unresolved D. Germline V lookup: CDR1 LGHNT, CDR2 FRNRAP. Deletions cut 2 bases from V and 0 bases from J, with 5 bases between. This CDR3 contains 15 residues. CDR3: CASGLWSSYNSPLHF. The CDR3 nucleotides are TGTGCTAGTGGTTTGTGGAGCTCCTATAATTCACCCCTCCACTTT. The variable domain in full, with the rest retrieved from reference TRBV12-5 and TRBJ1-6, is DARVTQTPRHKVTEMGQEVTMRCQPILGHNTVFWYRQTMMQGLELLAYFRNRAPLDDSGMPKDRFSAEMPDATLATLKIQPSEPRDSAVYFCASGLWSSYNSPLHFGNGTRLTVT.

This clone was seen only once. The chain couples TRBV10-1 to TRBJ2-3, with D tentatively TRBD2 (6 bases). The germline V gene has CDR1 WNHNN and CDR2 SYGVQD (reference sequence). V lost 2 bases, J lost 5 bases, and 8 bases lay in between. CDR3 length equals 13 residues. This CDR3 is CASSEGGRDTQYF. In nucleotides, the CDR3 is TGCGCCAGCAGTGAGGGAGGGCGAGATACGCAGTATTTT.

The V gene is TRBV19, the J gene TRBJ2-2; 9 nucleotides agree with TRBD1. V lost 6 bases to trimming and J lost 7 bases; unmatched junction nucleotides: 12. This CDR3 contains 16 residues. Germline V lookup: CDR1 LNHDA, CDR2 SQIVND (reference sequence). The CDR3 region has the DNA TGTGCCAGTAGCGTCCCGGGACAGGGCCTTAGCGGGGAGCTGTTTTTT. Its protein is CASSVPGQGLSGELFF.